A single sample gave rise to the 29 T cell receptor beta chains below, sequenced in a study of blood T cell repertoires in COVID-19. Libraries were prepared by immunoSEQ multiplex PCR; TCRdb keeps only in-frame clonotypes and omits some of them. The sample has approximately 160,000 clones; 77% are singletons. The specimen was peripheral blood. The receptor set was obtained from a man between 65 and 80 years old with acute or convalescent COVID-19.

This sequence joins TRBV5-6 and TRBJ2-1; 8 nucleotides line up with TRBD1. The CDR3 is 14 amino acids. CDR1 SGHDT and CDR2 YYEEEE come from the germline V gene. V gave up 0 bases and J gave up 4 bases; unmatched junction bases: 0. Here the CDR3 reads CASSLGTGYNEQFF. In DNA form, the CDR3 reads TGTGCCAGCAGCTTGGGGACAGGGTACAATGAGCAGTTCTTC. Drawing the rest from reference TRBV5-6 and TRBJ2-1, the complete variable domain is DAGVTQSPTHLIKTRGQQVTLRCSPKSGHDTVSWYQQALGQGPQFIFQYYEEEERQRGNFPDRFSGHQFPNYSSELNVNALLLGDSALYLCASSLGTGYNEQFFGPGTRLTVL.

This chain links TRBV21-1 with TRBJ2-5; the table's D gene call, TRBD1, was not cross checked with the DNA. TRBV21-1 is marked as a pseudogene. CDR3 length equals 16 residues. The CDR3, as DNA: TGTGCCAGCAGCAAAGAGGACAGGGCCAGCCAAGAGACCCAGTACTTC. The encoded protein is CASSKEDRASQETQYF.

This chain links TRBV24-1 with TRBJ1-4, with unresolved D. CDR3 size: 14 residues. The germline CDR1 and CDR2 sequences are KGHDR and SFDVKD. Trimming removed 4 bases from V and 6 bases from J, with 11 bases in between. The chain's CDR3 is CATSDTNGDEKLFF. DNA of the CDR3: TGTGCCACCAGTGACACAAACGGGGATGAAAAACTGTTTTTT.

The chain combines TRBV19 with TRBJ1-5; 7 bases line up with TRBD1. The germline V gene has CDR1 LNHDA and CDR2 SQIVND (reference sequence). The J segment lost 7 bases and the V segment lost 4 bases, leaving 4 bases of the junction unmatched. There are 13 residues in the CDR3. The CDR3, as DNA: TGTGCCAGTAGTAAGGGGGCAGGGCAGCCCCAGCATTTT. It translates to CASSKGAGQPQHF.

This rearrangement joins TRBV9 to TRBJ1-3; D uncertain. The CDR3 loop spans 15 amino acids. The ends were cut back, 3 bases at V and 2 bases at J, with 12 bases in the middle. The germline CDR1 and CDR2 sequences are SGDLS and YYNGEE. In DNA form, the CDR3 reads TGTGCCAGCAGCGCTACTCCAGACACTGGAAACACCATATATTTT. Translating gives CASSATPDTGNTIYF.

This chain uses TRBV2 with TRBJ1-1, with D perhaps matching TRBD1 (6 bases). Germline V gives CDR1 SNHLY, CDR2 FYNNEI. With 6 bases removed from V and 3 bases from J, the gap between germline ends came to 14 bases. The CDR3 is 14 amino acids. CDR3 amino acids: CASSSQGSDTEAFF. The CDR3 region has the DNA TGTGCCAGCAGCTCACAGGGATCGGACACTGAAGCTTTCTTT.

The chain uses TRBV28 and TRBJ2-5; D gene uncertain. V was clipped by 5 bases and J by 0 bases, with 16 bases between them. The germline gives CDR1 MDHEN, CDR2 SYDVKM. The CDR3 runs to 16 residues. Here the CDR3 reads CASSPLFTSYQETQYF. DNA for the CDR3: TGTGCCAGCAGTCCACTCTTCACGTCGTACCAAGAGACCCAGTACTTC.

The chain uses TRBV5-1 and TRBJ1-5, with D tentatively TRBD1 (6 bases). The CDR3 has 16 amino acids. The germline CDR1 and CDR2 sequences are SGHRS and YFSETQ. The ends were cut back, 4 bases at V and 2 bases at J, with 16 bases in the middle. The CDR3: CASSPGHNVGNQPQHF. The DNA of the CDR3 is TGCGCCAGCAGCCCGGGACATAACGTAGGCAATCAGCCCCAGCATTTT.

A word on this clone: An end of the junction differs from the germline gene, which may be a read error. V and J are TRBV28 and TRBJ1-2; D not certain. The CDR3 length is 14 residues. Looked up from germline, CDR1 is MDHEN and CDR2 is SYDVKM. The CDR3 region has the DNA TGTGCCAGCTGGGAGGCCGCCGATTTCAAGCCGGCGAGCTTC. This gives the protein CASWEAADFKPASF.

This chain joins TRBV10-3 and TRBJ2-5; TRBD2 matches 8 bases. This CDR3 is 14 amino acids long. The V and J ends lost 6 bases and 4 bases, in that order; junction bases with no gene match: 7. CDR1 and CDR2 (germline): ENHRY, SYGVKD. CDR3 in DNA: TGTGCCATCAGGCCTAATGCGGGAGGAGAGACCCAGTACTTC. Translating gives CAIRPNAGGETQYF.

The chain has TRBV27 and TRBJ2-7; 8 bases fit TRBD2. V dropped 6 bases and J dropped 4; count of bases not matched to a gene: 8. The CDR3 extends over 14 amino acids. CDR1 and CDR2 from the germline V gene are MNHEY and SMNVEV (reference sequence). The CDR3: CASSGGGGSYEQYF. The CDR3 DNA is TGTGCCAGCAGCGGGGGGGGCGGGAGTTACGAGCAGTACTTC.

CDR3 sequence reads: CASSAQGQRGNQPQHF. The DNA of the CDR3 is TGTGCCAGTAGTGCCCAGGGACAACGAGGCAATCAGCCCCAGCATTTT. This chain connects TRBV19 to TRBJ1-5, with D possibly matching TRBD1 (6 bases). The V gene lost 5 bases and the J gene lost 2 bases, with 16 bases spanning the gap. The CDR3 has 16 amino acids. The germline V gene has CDR1 LNHDA and CDR2 SQIVND (reference sequence).

The V and J genes are TRBV7-8 and TRBJ1-2; 7 nucleotides align to TRBD1. Germline trimming cut 2 bases from V and 6 bases from J; bases unmatched to any gene: 9. This CDR3 spans 15 amino acids. The V gene's germline CDR1 is SGHVS and CDR2 FQNEAQ. Here the CDR3 reads CASSLSSLGGNGYTF. The CDR3 coding sequence is TGTGCCAGCAGCTTAAGCTCGCTAGGGGGCAATGGCTACACCTTC. The full variable domain, rest sourced from reference TRBV7-8 and TRBJ1-2, is GAGVSQSPRYKVAKRGQDVALRCDPISGHVSLFWYQQALGQGPEFLTYFQNEAQLDKSGLPSDRFFAERPEGSVSTLKIQRTQQEDSAVYLCASSLSSLGGNGYTFGSGTRLTVV.

CDR3: CASSPGQGARGQYF. CDR3 DNA sequence: TGTGCCAGCAGCCCCGGACAGGGGGCACGGGGGCAGTACTTC. The chain is built from TRBV11-1 and TRBJ2-7; TRBD1 aligns across 11 bases. Germline CDR1 reads SGHAT; CDR2 reads FQDESV (reference sequence). The CDR3 extends over 14 amino acids. The V and J ends lost 5 bases and 9 bases, in that order; junction bases with no gene match: 9.

In its sample, this clone was seen once. This chain links TRBV2 with TRBJ2-5; D might be TRBD1 (6 bases). The length of the CDR3 is 13 residues. Trimming removed 2 bases from V and 6 bases from J, with 10 bases in between. Germline V CDR1 and CDR2: SNHLY, FYNNEI. The DNA of the CDR3 is TGTGCCAGCAGTGAATTACAGGGCAAGACCCAGTACTTC. Translating gives CASSELQGKTQYF.

The rearrangement uses TRBV10-3 and TRBJ1-1, with 10 bases identical to TRBD1. The CDR3 totals 14 residues. Trimming took 8 bases from V and 4 from J; bases not matched to a gene: 7. Germline V CDR1 and CDR2: ENHRY, SYGVKD. CDR3 in DNA: TGTGCCATCGGGGACAGGGGAGAGGGCACTGAAGCTTTCTTT. This codes for CAIGDRGEGTEAFF.

The chain joins TRBV7-9 to TRBJ1-6; no clear D. Trimming took 4 bases from V and 0 from J, leaving 13 bases between them. The CDR3 sequence is 17 residues long. The germline CDR1 and CDR2 sequences are SEHNR and FQNEAQ (reference sequence). The CDR3 loop reads CASSSPPGSSYNSPLHF. The CDR3 DNA sequence: TGTGCCAGCAGCTCTCCCCCGGGTAGCTCCTATAATTCACCCCTCCACTTT.

This clone was observed once. V and J are TRBV2 and TRBJ2-7; TRBD2 aligns across 7 bases. The CDR3 runs 14 residues. Trimming took 3 bases from V and 4 from J; bases not matched to a gene: 6. The germline V gene encodes CDR1 SNHLY and CDR2 FYNNEI. As DNA, the CDR3 is TGTGCCAGCAGTGAGGGAGCGGGGTCGTACGAGCAGTACTTC. Amino acid sequence: CASSEGAGSYEQYF.

The V call is TRBV27, the J call TRBJ1-5, with D tentatively TRBD1 (5 bases). This CDR3 has 14 amino acids. CDR1 and CDR2 from the germline V gene are MNHEY and SMNVEV (reference sequence). V was clipped by 8 bases and J by 6 bases, with 17 bases between them. The DNA for the CDR3 is TGTGCCAGCCACCAGGCAGGGCCTCCTCAGCCCCAGCATTTT. This translates into CASHQAGPPQPQHF.

The chain links TRBV6-5 to TRBJ2-7; tentative D call: TRBD1 (6 bases). V was cut by 6 bases and J by 3 bases, with 18 bases left in between. The CDR3 covers 15 residues. Germline V lookup: CDR1 MNHEY, CDR2 SVGAGI. In DNA, the CDR3 is TGTGCCAGCAGCTACGACAGGAGACGTGGCTACGAGCAGTACTTC. Protein sequence: CASSYDRRRGYEQYF.

The chain uses TRBV5-1 and TRBJ2-6, with D perhaps matching TRBD1 (6 bases). This CDR3 is 17 amino acids long. V was trimmed by 4 bases and J by 0 bases, leaving 14 bases between them. Germline assignment: CDR1 SGHRS and CDR2 YFSETQ. The CDR3 nucleotides are TGCGCCAGCAGCACCCCGACAGGAGACTCTGGGGCCAACGTCCTGACTTTC. Encoded protein: CASSTPTGDSGANVLTF.

The chain links TRBV10-3 to TRBJ2-2; TRBD1 matches at 8 bases. The length of the CDR3 is 15 residues. CDR1 is ENHRY and CDR2 is SYGVKD in the germline V gene. V was pared by 4 bases and J by 4 bases, with 5 bases of the junction left unmatched. In DNA form, the CDR3 reads TGTGCCATCAGTGCCAGGGGGCCTCCCACCGGGGAGCTGTTTTTT. The encoded protein is CAISARGPPTGELFF.

This clone was observed many times. This sequence joins TRBV12-1 and TRBJ1-1; TRBD1, the D gene given by the table, was not confirmed from the DNA. TRBV12-1 is assigned pseudogene status. This CDR3 region has 15 residues. CDR3 loop: CASSLFRQSNTEAFF. The CDR3 bases are TGTGCCAGCAGCTTATTCCGACAGTCTAACACTGAAGCTTTCTTT.

The J gene is TRBJ2-5, the V gene TRBV5-4; unclear D gene. V dropped 0 bases and J dropped 1 base, with 7 bases sitting between them. This CDR3 comprises 14 residues. Germline V gene data show CDR1 as SGHNT and CDR2 as YYREEE (reference sequence). Written as DNA, the CDR3 is TGTGCCAGCAGCTTGGTGTTCAGCCAAGAGACCCAGTACTTC. As protein: CASSLVFSQETQYF.

The chain uses TRBV5-1 and TRBJ1-1; the D is unclear. From germline, CDR1 is SGHRS and CDR2 YFSETQ. The CDR3 totals 15 residues. The V end lost 1 base, the J end lost 5 bases, and 15 bases lay between the germline ends. CDR3 coding DNA: TGCGCCAGCAGCTTGACGTTCGGGGAGGGTACTGAAGCTTTCTTT. Translation: CASSLTFGEGTEAFF.

The V gene is TRBV2, the J gene TRBJ1-1; D call uncertain. Germline CDR1 is SNHLY and CDR2 is FYNNEI. V lost 8 bases and J lost 2, with 12 bases in between. CDR3 length: 13 amino acids. Here the CDR3 DNA reads TGTGCCAGCCTTTACGGGGTAAACACTGAAGCTTTCTTT. This translates into CASLYGVNTEAFF. Based on the CDR3 plus reference TRBV2 and TRBJ1-1, the full variable domain is EPEVTQTPSHQVTQMGQEVILRCVPISNHLYFYWYRQILGQKVEFLVSFYNNEISEKSEIFDDQFSVERPDGSNFTLKIRSTKLEDSAMYFCASLYGVNTEAFFGQGTRLTVV.

The chain uses TRBV18 and TRBJ1-6, with 9 bases matching TRBD1. This CDR3 is 17 amino acids long. Trimming cost V 3 bases and J 6 bases; bases outside gene matches: 9. Germline V gene lookup returns CDR1 KGHSH and CDR2 LQKENI. CDR3 DNA: TGTGCCAGCTCACCCGACACAGGGGGCGCCCCTAATTCACCCCTCCACTTT. Amino acid sequence: CASSPDTGGAPNSPLHF.

The rearrangement joins TRBV25-1 to TRBJ1-6; D is unresolved. The V and J ends lost 7 bases and 0 bases respectively, with 7 bases between them. The CDR3 is made up of 14 amino acids. Germline loops: CDR1 MGHDK, CDR2 SYGVNS. CDR3 sequence: CASKPGSYNSPLHF. The CDR3 DNA reads as TGTGCCAGCAAGCCAGGCTCCTATAATTCACCCCTCCACTTT. Full variable domain (outside the CDR3, taken from reference TRBV25-1 and TRBJ1-6): EADIYQTPRYLVIGTGKKITLECSQTMGHDKMYWYQQDPGMELHLIHYSYGVNSTEKGDLSSESTVSRIRTEHFPLTLESARPSHTSQYLCASKPGSYNSPLHFGNGTRLTVT.

The rearrangement uses TRBV5-1 and TRBJ1-4; maybe TRBD1 (5 bases). Trimming stripped 0 bases from V and 2 bases from J, with 11 bases between. Germline loops: CDR1 SGHRS, CDR2 YFSETQ. The CDR3 totals 16 residues. The CDR3 sequence: CASSLEGILTNEKLFF. DNA of the CDR3: TGCGCCAGCAGCTTGGAGGGGATTTTGACTAATGAAAAACTGTTTTTT.